Listed below are T cell receptor beta chains from one sample, sequenced in a study of blood T cells in healthy people across ages. Each CDR3 protein is one row after TCRdb ran MiXCR on the 5' RACE reads. The table includes 450,000 to 650,000 distinct CDR3 sequences, 20% to 30% detected once. This sample also appeared in a second study, on T cells of mothers and their children.

Input material: blood. The receptors derive from a boy between 10 and 17 years old in good health. Both conserved end residues are part of each CDR3. A D gene is named only where the DNA matches it firmly. Rows give clone size only sometimes, using once, few, many, or a class for an expanded clone.

CSATIAGVNEQFF | TRBV20-1 | TRBD2 | once
CASSTDRGGYTF | TRBV5-4 | TRBD1 | .
CASSYGVTSPDNEQFF | TRBV6-6 | . | few
CASRPDRVSNEKLFF | TRBV28 | TRBD1 | .
CASLNFNYGYTF | TRBV19 | . | few
CASSSTGLAIQYF | TRBV11-2 | TRBD1 | .
CATSSEHPKLYGENIQYF | TRBV15 | . | many
CASSLTGLRNYGYTF | TRBV6-6 | . | .
CASSLAIGHGYSNQPQHF | TRBV7-2 | . | .
CASRSQGTGELFF | TRBV6-2/TRBV6-3 | . | .
CASSLYSGGPVNTEAFF | TRBV5-1 | TRBD1 | .
CSARVAGDTGELFF | TRBV20-1 | TRBD2 | few
CASSLGNEAFF | TRBV12-3/TRBV12-4 | . | .
CASSVDIASVNSPLHF | TRBV2 | . | .
CASSVLAGTDTQYF | TRBV7-9 | TRBD2 | .
CASSQDPVGGNEQFF | TRBV4-3 | . | .
CASSPRWGRSSYNEQFF | TRBV12-3/TRBV12-4 | . | .
CASGRESSYEQYF | TRBV21-1 | . | few
CASSLKGQTYEQYF | TRBV7-2 | TRBD1 | .
CAISGQESGGYTF | TRBV10-3 | . | .
CASSPVGRKGTEAFF | TRBV4-1 | . | few
CASTTGSSGNTIYF | TRBV6-5 | . | few
CASSLVVATGELFF | TRBV7-2 | . | .
CSVRDRVRGTEAFF | TRBV29-1 | TRBD1 | few
CSATRYRSSYNVQFF | TRBV20-1 | . | .
CASSQGGQGYYEQYF | TRBV4-2 | . | few
CASSLGGSINYGYTF | TRBV12-3/TRBV12-4 | . | .
CASSVGRPGDTEAFF | TRBV9 | . | few
CSAKTPGPYTQYF | TRBV20-1 | . | few
CASSERLVANEQFF | TRBV5-6 | . | few
CASSLWTGLRFF | TRBV3-1 | TRBD1 | .
CASSLGLERETQYF | TRBV4-3 | TRBD2 | few
CAWSGTGMQETQYF | TRBV30 | TRBD1 | .
CASSSAGLEETQYF | TRBV7-8 | TRBD2 | .
CASSPWPGLAEWTYNEQFF | TRBV4-1 | TRBD2 | .
CASGTGVNQPQHF | TRBV3-1 | TRBD1 | few
CASRSGRSEQYF | TRBV6-5 | . | .
CASSLKPLAGAQETQYF | TRBV7-9 | . | few
CASSQDSGGRGYEQYF | TRBV4-1 | . | .
CAIRPGTGFGYTF | TRBV10-3 | TRBD1 | few
CASSAGSQETQYF | TRBV7-2 | . | many
CASSDYGTGSSGANVLTF | TRBV2 | TRBD1 | few
CASSFQAREPQHF | TRBV5-5 | . | few
CASSLRTSAETQYF | TRBV6-6 | TRBD2 | few
CSARDAGETRETQYF | TRBV20-1 | . | many
CSARDPNGAYEQYF | TRBV20-1 | . | few
CASSQVQRGETQYF | TRBV3-1 | TRBD2 | few
CASSSGQGQYF | TRBV5-6 | TRBD1 | few
CASSHSAGELFF | TRBV14 | . | .